This T cell receptor (beta chain) was profiled in a study of blood T cell repertoires in COVID-19. Study details: Spain, Italy and the United States supplied samples that represented acute and convalescent COVID-19. The analysed material was cDNA or gDNA that came from T cells, B-cell-depleted T cells, or PBMCs.

Repertoires were generated with immunoSEQ multiplex PCR, while TCRdb's copy carries only in-frame clones and drops some. The sample includes about 110,000 clones, roughly 85% of them seen just once. Germline V gene data show CDR1 as MGHRA and CDR2 as YSYEKL. CDR3 length: 17 amino acids. Trimming removed 1 base at V and 2 bases at J, with 14 bases between. The source is a man aged 50-59 years with acute or convalescent COVID-19. Material: peripheral blood. This sequence joins TRBV4-1 and TRBJ1-4; tentative D call: TRBD1 (5 bases). Here the CDR3 reads CASSQGVLGRTNEKLFF. The CDR3 DNA reads as TGCGCCAGCAGCCAAGGCGTGTTGGGGCGGACTAATGAAAAACTGTTTTTT.